The 20 T cell receptor beta chains below were found in one sample sequenced in a study of T cell repertoires in cytomegalovirus infection. MiXCR, applied by TCRdb to the reads, yields one record per CDR3 protein. Among approximately 1,000,000 distinct CDR3 sequences listed, 25% to 40% were seen once. These receptors lack a known antigen. The starting material was cultured CD8+ T cells from PBMCs, obtained from culture after CMV antigen stimulation. All receptors derive from a human donor in good health (CMV status not recorded). Some clones in this sample may be carry-over from other donors' samples.

The V and J genes are TRBV5-6 and TRBJ2-5; D possibly corresponds to TRBD1 (6 bases). The CDR3 is 14 residues long. Germline CDR1 reads SGHDT; CDR2 reads YYEEEE. Trimming removed 3 bases from V and 2 bases from J, with 11 bases in between. CDR3 protein: CASSWRQVQETQYF. The CDR3 region has the DNA TGTGCCAGCAGCTGGAGACAGGTTCAAGAGACCCAGTACTTC.

The chain has TRBV4-1 and TRBJ2-5; 9 positions match TRBD2. Looked up from germline, CDR1 is MGHRA and CDR2 is YSYEKL. V trimming: 1 base; J trimming: 5 bases; junction bases outside the gene matches: 5. This CDR3 has 15 amino acids. CDR3 in amino acids: CASSQGGGAWETQYF. CDR3 sequence (DNA): TGCGCCAGCAGCCAAGGCGGGGGGGCCTGGGAGACCCAGTACTTC.

In this sample, this clonotype turned up a few times. The chain uses TRBV24-1 and TRBJ1-2; the D gene is possibly TRBD1 (6 bases). The CDR3 contains 20 residues. With 6 bases removed from V and 4 bases from J, the gap between germline ends came to 32 bases. Germline V gives CDR1 KGHDR, CDR2 SFDVKD. The CDR3 DNA is TGTGCCACCAGTCACCCAGCGGCTCAAGACAGGACAGAGGCTACCTATGGCTACACCTTC. Amino acid sequence: CATSHPAAQDRTEATYGYTF.

This clonotype was seen a handful of times. The genes are TRBV6-5 and TRBJ2-1, with 8 bases lining up with TRBD2. From germline, CDR1 is MNHEY and CDR2 SVGAGI. The ends lost 2 bases at V and 8 bases at J; junction bases unmatched: 5. The CDR3 length is 14 residues. CDR3 residues: CASSYGGLVYEQFF. The CDR3 DNA reads TGTGCCAGCAGTTACGGGGGACTAGTTTATGAGCAGTTCTTC.

The chain employs TRBV6-1 and TRBJ2-5; no clear D. Trimming cost V 6 bases and J 4 bases, with 21 bases left between them. Germline-derived CDR1 and CDR2 are MNHNS and SASEGT. This CDR3 contains 16 residues. This CDR3 reads CASSPRSADRRETQYF. CDR3 DNA: TGTGCCAGCAGCCCCCGTTCTGCAGACCGAAGAGAGACCCAGTACTTC.

The rearrangement links TRBV19 to TRBJ1-5; TRBD1 might be the D (5 bases). The CDR3 consists of 14 residues. Between the trimmed V and J ends, which lost 6 bases and 4 bases, there was a span of 13 bases. Germline CDR1 reads LNHDA; CDR2 reads SQIVND (reference sequence). The CDR3 DNA follows: TGTGCCAGTAGACGGCGGGGGGAGAATCAGCCCCAGCATTTT. Encoded protein: CASRRRGENQPQHF.

The rearrangement joins TRBV3-1 to TRBJ1-4, with D tentatively TRBD1 (5 bases). CDR1 and CDR2 (germline): LGHDT, YNNKEL (reference sequence). V was clipped by 1 base and J by 4 bases, with 19 bases between them. The CDR3 length is 18 residues. The CDR3 bases are TGTGCCAGCAGCCAAGTTGAACCACAGGCGGTTGTTAATGAAAAACTGTTTTTT. Its protein is CASSQVEPQAVVNEKLFF.

The V gene is TRBV15, the J gene TRBJ2-3; no firm D call. CDR3 size: 14 residues. V lost 1 base to trimming and J lost 4 bases, with 9 bases between them. The germline CDR1 and CDR2 sequences are LNHNV and YYDKDF (reference sequence). Written as DNA, the CDR3 is TGTGCCACCAGCAGAGGAGGCGGACCAGATACGCAGTATTTT. Encoded protein: CATSRGGGPDTQYF.

This clonotype has ten or more counts. CDR3 protein: CASSSGLAHDQETQYF. The DNA of the CDR3 is TGTGCCAGCAGCTCAGGACTAGCTCACGACCAAGAGACCCAGTACTTC. The chain has TRBV7-8 and TRBJ2-5, with 8 bases fitting TRBD2. From germline, CDR1 is SGHVS and CDR2 FQNEAQ. The CDR3 extends over 16 amino acids. The trim removed 4 bases at V and 0 bases at J, leaving 7 bases unmatched. The variable domain in full, with the rest retrieved from reference TRBV7-8 and TRBJ2-5, is GAGVSQSPRYKVAKRGQDVALRCDPISGHVSLFWYQQALGQGPEFLTYFQNEAQLDKSGLPSDRFFAERPEGSVSTLKIQRTQQEDSAVYLCASSSGLAHDQETQYFGPGTRLLVL.

Regarding this clonotype: One end of the junction fails to match germline, which may point to a read error. The chain is built from TRBV15 and TRBJ1-2; 7 bases map to TRBD1. The CDR3 covers 13 residues. Germline V gene sequence: CDR1 LNHNV, CDR2 YYDKDF (reference sequence). The DNA for the CDR3 is TGTGTCACCGAGGGAGGGGGCGACTATGGCTACACCTTC. Translated: CVTEGGGDYGYTF.

This clonotype was detected a few times. The chain recombines TRBV7-2 with TRBJ2-5, with 13 nucleotides matching TRBD2. This CDR3 contains 15 residues. V gave up 3 bases and J gave up 4 bases; unmatched junction bases: 2. Germline V gene data show CDR1 as SGHTA and CDR2 as FQGNSA. The CDR3 DNA is TGTGCCAGCAGCTTGGGGACTAGCGGGGTAGAGACCCAGTACTTC. Amino acid sequence: CASSLGTSGVETQYF.

This clonotype was seen more than once but under ten times. The chain is built from TRBV6-5 and TRBJ2-3; unclear D gene. The V gene lost 5 bases and the J gene lost 0 bases, with 6 bases spanning the gap. The CDR3 is 13 amino acids. Germline V gives CDR1 MNHEY, CDR2 SVGAGI. The CDR3 region has the DNA TGTGCCAGCAGTACCCTTAGCACAGATACGCAGTATTTT. This sequence encodes CASSTLSTDTQYF.

This chain connects TRBV28 to TRBJ2-5, with D perhaps matching TRBD1 (6 bases). From germline, CDR1 is MDHEN and CDR2 SYDVKM. Trimming cost V 3 bases and J 5 bases, with 16 bases left between them. CDR3 size: 15 residues. CDR3 nucleotide sequence: TGTGCCAGCAGTTTTCCTCTAGGGGGTTGGGAGACCCAGTACTTC. Its translation is CASSFPLGGWETQYF.

This clonotype was found many times. This sequence joins TRBV6-1 and TRBJ2-7, with a weak D call TRBD2 (5 bases). V was pared by 6 bases and J by 0 bases, with 12 bases between. The germline CDR1 and CDR2 sequences are MNHNS and SASEGT. The CDR3 covers 14 residues. The CDR3 is CASRADRGSYEQYF. CDR3 coding DNA: TGTGCCAGCAGGGCCGATCGGGGCTCCTACGAGCAGTACTTC.

Ten or more counts support this clonotype. V is TRBV6-2 or TRBV6-3 and J is TRBJ2-5; a possible D gene is TRBD2 (5 bases). V gave up 6 bases and J gave up 0 bases, with 14 bases separating them. Per germline, CDR1 MNHEY and CDR2 SVGEGT. CDR3 length equals 15 residues. The CDR3 spells CASSSGLNYQETQYF. The CDR3 DNA sequence: TGTGCCAGCAGCTCCGGACTGAATTACCAAGAGACCCAGTACTTC.

The chain recombines TRBV7-6 with TRBJ2-7; a possible D gene is TRBD1 (5 bases). The CDR3 extends over 13 amino acids. The V end lost 5 bases, the J end lost 5 bases, and 13 bases lay between the germline ends. The germline gives CDR1 SGHVS, CDR2 FNYEAQ. The CDR3 sequence: CASSPGSGNEQYF. The CDR3 nucleotides are TGTGCCAGCAGCCCCGGGTCAGGGAACGAGCAGTACTTC.

This clonotype has a handful of counts. J is TRBJ2-6 and V is TRBV14; 7 nucleotides align to TRBD1. From germline, CDR1 is SGHDN and CDR2 FVKESK. After removal of 6 bases from V and 0 bases from J, the junction contained 17 bases not matched to a gene. The CDR3 sequence is 20 residues long. Written as DNA, the CDR3 is TGTGCCAGCAGAAATTACAGGGGAACCCCTCCTAGCTCTGGGGCCAACGTCCTGACTTTC. This translates into CASRNYRGTPPSSGANVLTF.

The V and J genes are TRBV12-3 or TRBV12-4 and TRBJ2-7, with D hard to call. The CDR3 extends over 13 amino acids. V was cut by 1 base and J by 6 bases, with 10 bases left in between. DNA for the CDR3: TGTGCCAGCAGTTTAGGTGGAGCCCCCGAGCAGTACGTC. Its protein is CASSLGGAPEQYV.

This chain uses TRBV7-3 with TRBJ2-1; D may be TRBD2 (5 bases). V was cut by 7 bases and J by 5 bases, with 15 bases left in between. This CDR3 is built from 14 residues. CDR1 and CDR2 (germline): SGHTA, FQGTGA. The CDR3 region has the DNA TGTGCCAGCACCGATTACGAGGGAAACAATGAGCAGTTCTTC. It encodes CASTDYEGNNEQFF.

The CDR3 is CASSVRTQGGEKLFF. DNA for the CDR3: TGTGCCAGCAGCGTAAGAACACAGGGTGGTGAAAAACTGTTTTTT. This chain uses TRBV9 with TRBJ1-4, with D tentatively TRBD1 (6 bases). The V end was cut by 1 base, the J end by 7 bases, with 14 bases between. CDR3 length: 15 amino acids. Germline CDR1 and CDR2: SGDLS and YYNGEE.